This T cell receptor (beta chain) was sequenced for a study of graft-versus-host responses after intestinal transplantation. The wider study: All recipients got anti-thymocyte globulin induction, then tacrolimus and steroids for three to four years.

This table comes from immunoSEQ multiplex PCR, and its TCRdb copy is limited to in-frame clones, with some not included. The sample holds 12,000 to 15,000 clones, roughly a third seen once. The sample here was alloreactive CD4+ T cells from a mixed lymphocyte reaction culture, taken before intestinal transplant. Specified subset: CFSE-low proliferating T cells sorted from approximately six-day pre-transplant mixed lymphocyte reaction (GvH or HvG direction). The TCR comes from a human patient who received an intestinal transplant.

For the CDR3, the DNA is TGTGCCAGCAGAGAAAAGGACAGGACCCAGCATTTT. Translating it yields CASREKDRTQHF. The rearrangement links TRBV27 to TRBJ1-5, with TRBD1 matching over 7 bases. Germline loops: CDR1 MNHEY, CDR2 SMNVEV (reference sequence). This CDR3 contains 12 residues. The V and J ends lost 6 bases and 11 bases, in that order; junction bases with no gene match: 7.